What follows are 14 T cell receptor beta chains derived from one specimen sequenced in a study of spatial heterogeneity in lung cancer. Time point specified: sample taken at primary tumor resection. The study sequenced unsorted whole RNA from tumor, nontumor lung or frozen PBMC. TCRdb re-called the 5' RACE reads with MiXCR, one entry per CDR3 protein. The sample holds roughly 3,700 distinct CDR3 sequences, about 23% seen once. The input for sequencing was PBMCs, taken at surgery. These receptor sequences come from a female donor with early-stage non-small cell lung cancer.

Comments on this clonotype: This beta chain is an unintended read in a library built for alpha chains; its size means little. V is TRBV6-6 and J is TRBJ2-7; D is possibly TRBD2 (6 bases). Looked up from germline, CDR1 is MNHNY and CDR2 is SVGAGI (reference sequence). CDR3 size: 14 residues. Trimming removed 5 bases at V and 6 bases at J, with 17 bases between. The CDR3 DNA reads TGTGCCAGCAGTGACCCCGAACGGGAGACCGAGCAGTACTTC. Its protein product is CASSDPERETEQYF.

By share, this clonotype ranks as medium-sized. This beta chain represents an off-target read in a library built for alpha chains; its size is of limited meaning. The chain combines TRBV7-2 with TRBJ2-1; D ambiguous. This CDR3 is built from 16 residues. The V and J ends lost 4 bases and 5 bases respectively, with 18 bases between them. CDR1 and CDR2 from the germline V gene are SGHTA and FQGNSA. CDR3 loop: CASSSRPRLADNEQFF. DNA of the CDR3: TGTGCCAGCAGCTCCCGGCCCCGCCTCGCCGACAATGAGCAGTTCTTC.

On this clonotype itself: This beta chain slipped into a library made for alpha chains as a stray read, so its size is not meaningful. The chain combines TRBV7-3 with TRBJ2-2; possible D gene TRBD2, 5 bases. Germline CDR1 and CDR2: SGHTA and FQGTGA. CDR3 length: 15 amino acids. Trimming removed 5 bases from V and 5 bases from J, with 15 bases in between. CDR3 protein: CASSPRGTGTGELFF. CDR3 coding DNA: TGTGCCAGCAGCCCCCGGGGTACGGGTACCGGGGAGCTGTTTTTT.

Details on this clonotype: This beta chain appears as a stray read in a library generated for alpha chains; its size is not informative. The CDR3 protein is CASRAGNQNTGELFF. In nucleotides, the CDR3 is TGTGCCAGCAGGGCAGGGAACCAGAACACCGGGGAGCTGTTTTTT. The chain has TRBV12-3 or TRBV12-4 and TRBJ2-2, with a possible D match to TRBD1 (5 bases). This CDR3 is built from 15 residues. Trimming shortened V by 6 bases and J by 1 base, and 12 bases separated the two germline ends.

A note on this clonotype: A read error may be the cause here, since a much bigger clone is one base away. A library made for alpha chains picked up this beta chain off target, so its size means little. The chain has TRBV15 and TRBJ2-3; D call uncertain. CDR1 is LNHNV and CDR2 is YYDKDF in the germline V gene (reference sequence). The CDR3 has 15 amino acids. CDR3 amino acids: CATGRVFGFTDTQYF. Here the CDR3 DNA reads TGTGCCACCGGCAGAGTGTTTGGGTTCACAGATACGCAGTATTTT.

Points on this clonotype: As an off-target read in a library built for alpha chains, this beta chain has a frequency of little significance. The V and J genes are TRBV19 and TRBJ2-2; 9 nucleotides align to TRBD1. V trimming: 7 bases; J trimming: 8 bases; junction bases outside the gene matches: 5. The length of the CDR3 is 13 residues. Germline CDR1 reads LNHDA; CDR2 reads SQIVND (reference sequence). The CDR3 protein is CASTGQGTGELFF. DNA for the CDR3: TGTGCCAGTACGGGACAGGGTACGGGGGAGCTGTTTTTT.

Points on this clonotype: This beta chain is a stray read from a library made for alpha chains; its abundance is not meaningful. This chain links TRBV7-2 with TRBJ2-1, with 8 bases that match TRBD1. V was pared by 4 bases and J by 8 bases, with 10 bases of the junction left unmatched. The germline V gene encodes CDR1 SGHTA and CDR2 FQGNSA. This CDR3 spans 15 amino acids. The CDR3 DNA is TGTGCCAGCAGCTCCGGACAGGGTGGATTTGATGAGCAGTTCTTC. This sequence encodes CASSSGQGGFDEQFF.

By sample share, this clonotype is medium-sized (0.01 to 0.1%). This beta chain is a stray read from a library made for alpha chains; its abundance is not meaningful. This chain connects TRBV28 to TRBJ1-2, with D hard to call. The germline V and J ends were trimmed by 2 bases and 4 bases, with 11 bases remaining between them. From germline, CDR1 is MDHEN and CDR2 SYDVKM. The CDR3 consists of 14 residues. The CDR3 DNA sequence: TGTGCCAGCAGTTTACACGGAAGACTCTATGGCTACACCTTC. As protein: CASSLHGRLYGYTF.

This clonotype has a handful of counts. This beta chain represents an off-target read in a library built for alpha chains; its size is of limited meaning. The gene calls are TRBV4-1 and TRBJ2-1; TRBD2 aligns across 12 bases. The germline V gene has CDR1 MGHRA and CDR2 YSYEKL. There are 18 residues in the CDR3. V shed 2 bases and J 0 bases; nucleotides not matched to a gene: 5. CDR3: CASSQWLAGGSSYNEQFF. Here the CDR3 DNA reads TGCGCCAGCAGCCAATGGCTAGCGGGGGGGAGCTCCTACAATGAGCAGTTCTTC.

In its sample, this clonotype ranks as medium-sized. This beta chain turned up in a library designed for alpha chains; as an off-target read, its abundance says little. CDR3 amino acids: CASSLSDSGANVLTF. CDR3 nucleotide sequence: TGTGCCAGCAGCTTGTCGGACTCTGGGGCCAACGTCCTGACTTTC. This chain links TRBV11-2 with TRBJ2-6; D unresolved. CDR1 and CDR2 from the germline V gene are SGHAT and FQNNGV. The CDR3 sequence is 15 residues long. Trimming stripped 3 bases from V and 0 bases from J, with 6 bases between.

On this clonotype itself: This beta chain is a stray read from a library made for alpha chains; its abundance is not meaningful. The chain combines TRBV7-2 with TRBJ2-3; TRBD2 is a possible D gene (6 bases). CDR1 SGHTA and CDR2 FQGNSA come from the germline V gene. The CDR3 sequence is 16 residues long. V lost 0 bases and J 4 bases, leaving 14 bases between the germline ends. This CDR3 is CASSLAQSGDADTQYF. The CDR3 DNA reads as TGTGCCAGCAGCTTAGCGCAATCGGGAGATGCAGATACGCAGTATTTT.

This clonotype was seen only a few times. Being off target in a library aimed at alpha chains, this beta chain has a size of little meaning. The chain carries TRBV30 and TRBJ2-4, with 8 bases fitting TRBD2. The CDR3 is 15 residues long. Germline V gene lookup returns CDR1 GTSNPN and CDR2 SVGIG (reference sequence). V trimming: 2 bases; J trimming: 2 bases; junction bases outside the gene matches: 5. The CDR3 loop reads CAWSPGGAPKNIQYF. The CDR3 DNA follows: TGTGCCTGGAGTCCCGGGGGGGCTCCCAAAAACATTCAGTACTTC.

As for this clonotype: Within a library made for alpha chains, this beta chain is off target, and its count is uninformative. The chain is built from TRBV19 and TRBJ2-7, with 9 positions matching TRBD2. Germline values: CDR1 LNHDA, CDR2 SQIVND (reference sequence). V dropped 3 bases and J dropped 6; count of bases not matched to a gene: 9. CDR3 length: 15 residues. Here the CDR3 DNA reads TGTGCCAGTAGTATCGGGGGCCTAGCGGGACCCGAGCAGTACTTC. Translating it yields CASSIGGLAGPEQYF. Variable domain in full (rest from reference TRBV19 and TRBJ2-7): DGGITQSPKYLFRKEGQNVTLSCEQNLNHDAMYWYRQDPGQGLRLIYYSQIVNDFQKGDIAEGYSVSREKKESFPLTVTSAQKNPTAFYLCASSIGGLAGPEQYFGPGTRLTVT.

As regards this clonotype: This beta chain is a stray sequence in a library constructed for alpha chains; its clone size is not meaningful. V is TRBV20-1 and J is TRBJ2-1; 9 nucleotides match TRBD1. V gave up 6 bases and J gave up 9 bases; unmatched junction bases: 18. This CDR3 spans 16 amino acids. The germline V gene has CDR1 DFQATT and CDR2 SNEGSKA (reference sequence). In DNA form, the CDR3 reads TGCAGTGCCCCCCCCGCGGGGGACAGGGAGGGTAGTGAGCAGTTCTTC. Residues: CSAPPAGDREGSEQFF.